These 27 T cell receptor beta chains originate from one sample sequenced in a study of CD8 T cells in Susac syndrome. Random hexamers were used to reverse transcribe an amount of roughly 0.5 to 1 ug RNA. TCRdb re-analysed the immunoSEQ multiplex PCR reads in MiXCR, keeping a single row per CDR3 protein. The profile shows about 240,000 distinct CDR3 sequences, 90% to 97% of them singletons. Sequences were obtained from CD4+ T cells from PBMCs. These receptor sequences come from a human donor with Susac syndrome.

V usage is TRBV20-1 and J usage is TRBJ2-3, with 7 nucleotides matching TRBD1. CDR1 is DFQATT, CDR2 SNEGSKA, per germline (reference sequence). Germline trimming cut 0 bases from V and 0 bases from J; bases unmatched to any gene: 6. The CDR3 spans 16 residues. CDR3 sequence reads: CSARDRLGQSTDTQYF. The CDR3 bases are TGCAGTGCTAGAGATCGGCTGGGACAGAGCACAGATACGCAGTATTTT.

The V call is TRBV5-4, the J call TRBJ2-5, with D perhaps TRBD2 (5 bases). Trimming took 0 bases from V and 1 from J, leaving 10 bases between them. The CDR3 is 15 amino acids. Germline V gene lookup returns CDR1 SGHNT and CDR2 YYREEE (reference sequence). The CDR3 sequence is CASSLGLRFQETQYF. CDR3 nucleotides: TGTGCCAGCAGCTTGGGACTAAGATTCCAAGAGACCCAGTACTTC. Variable domain in full (rest from reference TRBV5-4 and TRBJ2-5): ETGVTQSPTHLIKTRGQQVTLRCSSQSGHNTVSWYQQALGQGPQFIFQYYREEENGRGNFPPRFSGLQFPNYSSELNVNALELDDSALYLCASSLGLRFQETQYFGPGTRLLVL.

This chain uses TRBV30 with TRBJ2-5; D gene ambiguous. In germline, CDR1 is GTSNPN, CDR2 SVGIG (reference sequence). V lost 8 bases to trimming and J lost 5 bases, with 15 bases between them. This CDR3 has 12 residues. The CDR3, as DNA: TGTGCCGGCAGTCGAAGGATTGAGACCCAGTACTTC. This translates into CAGSRRIETQYF.

The chain is built from TRBV7-3 and TRBJ2-1, with 7 positions matching TRBD1. Trimming cost V 5 bases and J 2 bases; bases outside gene matches: 3. From germline, CDR1 is SGHTA and CDR2 FQGTGA. The CDR3 loop spans 14 amino acids. CDR3 protein: CASSTQGAYNEQFF. As DNA, the CDR3 is TGTGCCAGCAGCACGCAGGGGGCCTACAATGAGCAGTTCTTC.

This chain joins TRBV19 and TRBJ2-1, with D possibly TRBD1 on 6 matching bases. CDR1 is LNHDA, CDR2 SQIVND, per germline (reference sequence). Trimming took off 9 bases at V and 4 bases at J, with 13 bases between the two ends. CDR3 length: 13 residues. The CDR3 spells CASNLRGYNEQFF. In DNA, the CDR3 is TGTGCCAGCAACCTCAGGGGTTACAATGAGCAGTTCTTC.

This sequence joins TRBV4-2 and TRBJ2-5, with D hard to call. The length of the CDR3 is 15 residues. Looked up from germline, CDR1 is LGHNA and CDR2 is YNFKEQ. Trimming pared 0 bases from V and 1 base from J, leaving 9 bases between. The CDR3 DNA reads TGTGCCAGCAGCCAAGAACATCGGCCCCAAGAGACCCAGTACTTC. Protein: CASSQEHRPQETQYF.

The chain links TRBV20-1 to TRBJ1-5; the D is unclear. The CDR3 length is 15 residues. CDR1 is DFQATT, CDR2 SNEGSKA, per germline (reference sequence). V shed 2 bases and J shed 9 bases, with 20 bases lying between them. This chain's CDR3 is CSARSTGVNSWPQHF. DNA of the CDR3: TGCAGTGCTAGATCGACTGGGGTGAACTCATGGCCCCAGCATTTT.

The rearrangement uses TRBV9 and TRBJ1-1; D is unclear. V shed 4 bases and J shed 1 base, with 8 bases lying between them. CDR3 length equals 13 residues. Germline assignment: CDR1 SGDLS and CDR2 YYNGEE. CDR3 DNA: TGTGCCAGCAGCCAGGTGGGGAACACTGAAGCTTTCTTT. It translates to CASSQVGNTEAFF.

The J gene is TRBJ2-1, the V gene TRBV12-3 or TRBV12-4, with 12 bases aligning to TRBD2. The ends lost 5 bases at V and 5 bases at J; junction bases unmatched: 4. The CDR3 is made up of 15 amino acids. This CDR3 is CASSVGLAGNNEQFF. The CDR3 DNA reads as TGTGCCAGCAGTGTAGGACTAGCGGGAAACAATGAGCAGTTCTTC.

The V gene is TRBV20-1, the J gene TRBJ2-6; D call uncertain. CDR3 length equals 14 residues. Germline V gene lookup returns CDR1 DFQATT and CDR2 SNEGSKA (reference sequence). Trimming took off 2 bases at V and 4 bases at J, with 9 bases between the two ends. CDR3 sequence: CSARSVDGANVLTF. CDR3 nucleotides: TGCAGTGCTAGATCCGTGGACGGGGCCAACGTCCTGACTTTC.

The chain combines TRBV5-6 with TRBJ1-5, with D possibly being TRBD1 (5 bases). Per the germline V gene, CDR1 is SGHDT and CDR2 is YYEEEE. V lost 0 bases to trimming and J lost 6 bases, with 10 bases between them. This CDR3 is built from 14 residues. Here the CDR3 DNA reads TGTGCCAGCAGCTTGGGGCAGGGACCTCAGCCCCAGCATTTT. This encodes CASSLGQGPQPQHF.

This clonotype was detected once. This rearrangement joins TRBV4-1 to TRBJ1-5; D may be TRBD1 (6 bases). Trimming took 1 base from V and 0 from J, leaving 13 bases between them. Germline V gene sequence: CDR1 MGHRA, CDR2 YSYEKL. CDR3 length: 17 amino acids. CDR3 sequence reads: CASSQVQGQGSNQPQHF. The CDR3 nucleotides read TGCGCCAGCAGCCAAGTCCAGGGGCAGGGTAGCAATCAGCCCCAGCATTTT.

The gene calls are TRBV12-3 or TRBV12-4 and TRBJ1-1; unclear D gene. Trimming pared 6 bases from V and 3 bases from J, leaving 14 bases between. The CDR3 runs to 14 residues. This CDR3 is CASSSRRGYTEAFF. The CDR3 nucleotides read TGTGCCAGCAGCTCCCGACGGGGTTACACTGAAGCTTTCTTT.

The chain links TRBV20-1 to TRBJ2-7; D gene ambiguous. The ends were cut back, 0 bases at V and 5 bases at J, with 8 bases in the middle. Germline values: CDR1 DFQATT, CDR2 SNEGSKA (reference sequence). The CDR3 loop spans 12 amino acids. Here the CDR3 DNA reads TGCAGTGCTAGAGATTCCGTCCACGAGCAGTACTTC. It encodes CSARDSVHEQYF.

This chain connects TRBV9 to TRBJ2-5; D is perhaps TRBD1 (6 bases). V was shortened by 0 bases and J by 1 base, with 10 bases between the two germline ends. The CDR3 is 15 residues long. Germline V CDR1 and CDR2: SGDLS, YYNGEE. The CDR3 DNA reads TGTGCCAGCAGCGTAGGAATAGGGGGCCAAGAGACCCAGTACTTC. It encodes CASSVGIGGQETQYF.

This rearrangement joins TRBV12-5 to TRBJ2-1; D unresolved. The V gene's germline CDR1 is LGHNT and CDR2 FRNRAP. Trimming removed 3 bases at V and 1 base at J, with 10 bases between. This CDR3 has 15 residues. This CDR3 reads CASGFLAASYNEQFF. CDR3 DNA: TGTGCTAGTGGTTTTCTGGCGGCTTCCTACAATGAGCAGTTCTTC.

The chain recombines TRBV9 with TRBJ2-2; the D is unclear. Trimming removed 3 bases at V and 0 bases at J, with 6 bases between. Germline CDR1 SGDLS, CDR2 YYNGEE. The CDR3 is 14 amino acids. The CDR3 DNA is TGTGCCAGCAGCGCGACCTCGAACACCGGGGAGCTGTTTTTT. It translates to CASSATSNTGELFF.

The chain uses TRBV28 and TRBJ2-7; 11 positions match TRBD1. With V trimmed by 6 bases and J by 4 bases, 8 bases remained unmatched. Germline-derived CDR1 and CDR2 are MDHEN and SYDVKM. The CDR3 sequence is 15 residues long. The CDR3 region is CASRTPDRGRYEQYF. CDR3 DNA: TGTGCCAGCAGAACTCCGGACAGGGGGCGGTACGAGCAGTACTTC. Full variable domain (missing parts from reference TRBV28 and TRBJ2-7): DVKVTQSSRYLVKRTGEKVFLECVQDMDHENMFWYRQDPGLGLRLIYFSYDVKMKEKGDIPEGYSVSREKKERFSLILESASTNQTSMYLCASRTPDRGRYEQYFGPGTRLTVT.

The chain has TRBV20-1 and TRBJ2-7; 12 bases line up with TRBD2. CDR1 and CDR2 (germline): DFQATT, SNEGSKA (reference sequence). The CDR3 covers 16 residues. With 4 bases clipped from V and 4 bases from J, the junction kept 11 bases outside the gene matches. In DNA, the CDR3 is TGCAGTGCTACGAACCGACTAGCGGGAGATGGGTACGAGCAGTACTTC. Translated: CSATNRLAGDGYEQYF.

The chain carries TRBV14 and TRBJ2-1, with 9 bases identical to TRBD2. Germline V gene sequence: CDR1 SGHDN, CDR2 FVKESK. This CDR3 has 12 amino acids. V shed 0 bases and J 14 bases; nucleotides not matched to a gene: 2. As DNA, the CDR3 is TGTGCCAGCAGCCAAGAGAAGCGGGAGGAGTTCTTC. Its protein is CASSQEKREEFF.

V usage is TRBV28 and J usage is TRBJ2-5; D perhaps matches TRBD2 (6 bases). The CDR3 runs 14 residues. Germline V gene data show CDR1 as MDHEN and CDR2 as SYDVKM. Trimming removed 8 bases from V and 5 bases from J, with 18 bases in between. The CDR3 DNA reads as TGTGCCAGCTCTCGGCGGGGCAGTGGGGAGACCCAGTACTTC. This translates into CASSRRGSGETQYF.

In regard to this clonotype: Germline is not matched at one junction end, which may reflect a read error. This chain uses TRBV20-1 with TRBJ2-7; D might be TRBD2 (6 bases). CDR3 length: 15 amino acids. Per germline, CDR1 DFQATT and CDR2 SNEGSKA (reference sequence). The CDR3 DNA reads TGCAGTGCAAGAGGCATGGACGGGAGCTCCTACGAGCAGTACTTC. This sequence encodes CSARGMDGSSYEQYF.

The V and J genes are TRBV4-1 and TRBJ2-7; TRBD2 aligns across 10 bases. CDR3 size: 15 residues. CDR1 and CDR2 from the germline V gene are MGHRA and YSYEKL. The V segment lost 4 bases and the J segment 2 bases; nucleotides outside the gene matches: 5. As DNA, the CDR3 is TGCGCCAGCAGCCCCGGACTAGCGGCCCCCTACGAGCAGTACTTC. This codes for CASSPGLAAPYEQYF.

The rearrangement uses TRBV20-1 and TRBJ1-5, with a tentative D call TRBD1 (6 bases). Trimming removed 1 base from V and 4 bases from J, with 8 bases in between. CDR1 is DFQATT and CDR2 is SNEGSKA in the germline V gene (reference sequence). The CDR3 covers 13 residues. For the CDR3, the DNA is TGCAGTGCTAGAGTACAGGGTAATCAGCCCCAGCATTTT. Protein product: CSARVQGNQPQHF.

The chain carries TRBV3-1 and TRBJ2-1, with 9 bases aligning to TRBD2. The CDR3 totals 12 residues. V lost 2 bases, J lost 13 bases, and 3 bases stayed unmatched. The germline CDR1 and CDR2 sequences are LGHDT and YNNKEL (reference sequence). The CDR3 coding sequence is TGTGCCAGCAGCCAAACCGGGACTAGCCAGTTCTTC. It translates to CASSQTGTSQFF.

The table lists this clonotype with a count of one. The rearrangement joins TRBV5-6 to TRBJ2-3; D unresolved. Trimming took 1 base from V and 0 from J, leaving 6 bases between them. Germline values: CDR1 SGHDT, CDR2 YYEEEE. This CDR3 has 14 amino acids. CDR3 coding DNA: TGTGCCAGCAGCTTGTCCCCCAGCACAGATACGCAGTATTTT. Translated, it gives CASSLSPSTDTQYF.

The V call is TRBV5-1, the J call TRBJ1-1, with D perhaps TRBD1 (5 bases). Trimming took off 0 bases at V and 2 bases at J, with 11 bases between the two ends. This CDR3 region has 15 residues. Germline values: CDR1 SGHRS, CDR2 YFSETQ. CDR3 sequence: CASSLDSGSNTEAFF. CDR3 DNA sequence: TGCGCCAGCAGCTTGGATTCAGGGAGTAACACTGAAGCTTTCTTT.